This paragraph reports one T cell receptor beta chain. Its cognate antigen is unknown. V lost 1 base and J lost 4; bases outside the gene matches: 4. CDR3 size: 16 residues. Per the germline V gene, CDR1 is SGHTA and CDR2 is FQGNSA. This entry comes from a study of cytomegalovirus exposure and HLA in healthy donors. Assay used: immunoSEQ multiplex PCR; TCRdb lists only in-frame clones, some missing. This table has around 350,000 clones, 86% appearing once. Study observations and caveats: Among TCR beta chains, those listed as cytomegalovirus-associated numbered fewer than 200.

The chain combines TRBV7-2 with TRBJ2-3, with 11 bases aligning to TRBD2. Sequenced sample: PBMCs. This clonotype was sampled from a woman younger than 30 in good health and CMV-seronegative. As DNA, the CDR3 is TGTGCCAGCAGCTTAGGTGGGACTAGCGGTTCAGATACGCAGTATTTT. It yields the protein CASSLGGTSGSDTQYF.